This T cell receptor beta chain was sequenced during a study of cytomegalovirus exposure and HLA in healthy donors. Study outcomes and limitations: A classifier reportedly called cytomegalovirus status with high sensitivity and specificity. Many donors carried some public TCRs, although rarity characterized most TCR sequences. The investigators catalogued 150 to 200 TCR beta chains as cytomegalovirus-associated.

Regarding this clone: Antigen: not known.

This CDR3 contains 15 residues. CDR1 and CDR2 from the germline V gene are MNHNS and SASEGT. V shed 3 bases and J 6 bases; nucleotides not matched to a gene: 6. Clones were read by immunoSEQ multiplex PCR, and TCRdb kept only the in-frame ones, dropping some. The profile shows about 170,000 clones, about 86% of them singletons. Material: PBMCs. The chain couples TRBV6-1 to TRBJ2-3; 10 nucleotides agree with TRBD2. This TCR was recovered from a woman aged 18-29 years in good health and CMV-seronegative. DNA of the CDR3: TGTGCCAGCAGTGATGGTAGCGGGGGGTTCGATACGCAGTATTTT. It specifies CASSDGSGGFDTQYF.